This TCR beta chain is drawn from a study of T cell changes during pregnancy in multiple sclerosis. V gave up 4 bases and J gave up 0 bases, with 18 bases separating them. Germline values: CDR1 LNHDA, CDR2 SQIVND (reference sequence). This CDR3 contains 17 residues. Sequencing was performed with immunoSEQ multiplex PCR; in TCRdb, only in-frame clones are kept and a portion is missing. Of 40,000 to 50,000 clones listed, 80% to 90% were seen once; the top ten hold under 0.7%. The material was CD4+ T cells from peripheral blood mononuclear cells, obtained in the first trimester of pregnancy. This TCR was sampled from a female donor with multiple sclerosis, enrolled in a pregnancy study. The J gene is TRBJ1-1, the V gene TRBV19, with D maybe TRBD1 (5 bases). The CDR3 DNA sequence: TGTGCCAGTAGTACCATCACCTCGACAGCGATGAACACTGAAGCTTTCTTT. Its protein is CASSTITSTAMNTEAFF.